Below, 17 T cell receptor beta chains from the same sample are listed, as sequenced in a study of cytomegalovirus exposure and HLA in healthy donors. Both 60 Vbeta primers and 13 Jbeta primers went into the PCR. The assay was immunoSEQ multiplex PCR, and TCRdb's table has in-frame clones only and misses some. The repertoire holds more than 150,000 clones, with approximately 82% as singletons. The sequencing sample was made of PBMCs. These receptor sequences come from a male donor in good health and CMV-seronegative.

The V call is TRBV19, the J call TRBJ2-1; D is perhaps TRBD1 (5 bases). V was trimmed by 3 bases and J by 10 bases, leaving 13 bases between them. CDR3 length equals 13 residues. The germline gives CDR1 LNHDA, CDR2 SQIVND (reference sequence). CDR3 residues: CASSMGREREQFF. In DNA, the CDR3 is TGTGCCAGTAGTATGGGCAGGGAAAGAGAGCAGTTCTTC.

The chain is built from TRBV6-1 and TRBJ2-1; TRBD2 matches at 9 bases. CDR1 is MNHNS and CDR2 is SASEGT in the germline V gene. Unmatched junction bases numbered 4, after V lost 7 bases and J lost 0 bases. The CDR3 is 15 residues long. CDR3 region: CASILSGSSYNEQFF. CDR3 DNA: TGTGCCAGCATTCTTAGCGGGAGCTCCTACAATGAGCAGTTCTTC.

The CDR3 DNA reads TGTGCCAGCAGCCCGAGCATGGGGAGTGGCTACACCTTC. Its translation: CASSPSMGSGYTF. V gene TRBV7-2 combines with J gene TRBJ1-2; D is unclear. This CDR3 is 13 amino acids long. Germline CDR1 SGHTA, CDR2 FQGNSA. The V gene lost 5 bases and the J gene lost 7 bases, with 14 bases spanning the gap.

The J gene is TRBJ2-2, the V gene TRBV9; D is uncertain. The CDR3 totals 13 residues. V was shortened by 0 bases and J by 4 bases, with 4 bases between the two germline ends. Germline V lookup: CDR1 SGDLS, CDR2 YYNGEE. The CDR3 loop is CASSVEATGELFF. The DNA of the CDR3 is TGTGCCAGCAGCGTAGAAGCCACCGGGGAGCTGTTTTTT.

The rearrangement uses TRBV7-3 and TRBJ1-3; D not resolved. Germline V gene sequence: CDR1 SGHTA, CDR2 FQGTGA. Trimming shortened V by 5 bases and J by 4 bases, and 9 bases separated the two germline ends. The CDR3 is made up of 13 amino acids. CDR3 sequence reads: CASSESAGNTIYF. Written as DNA, the CDR3 is TGTGCCAGCAGCGAATCCGCGGGAAACACCATATATTTT.

V gene TRBV6-1 combines with J gene TRBJ2-2; 7 bases map to TRBD1. Losses at the gene ends were 5 bases for V and 4 bases for J; bases not matched to a gene: 7. The germline V gene encodes CDR1 MNHNS and CDR2 SASEGT. This CDR3 has 15 amino acids. The CDR3, as DNA: TGTGCCAGCAGTTTCAACAGGGGTATCACCGGGGAGCTGTTTTTT. Protein sequence: CASSFNRGITGELFF.

This clone was detected once. The chain recombines TRBV7-2 with TRBJ2-1, with a tentative D call TRBD1 (5 bases). Germline CDR1 SGHTA, CDR2 FQGNSA. V lost 5 bases and J lost 1, with 18 bases in between. The CDR3 runs 17 residues. The CDR3 DNA follows: TGTGCCAGCAGCCCTCTTCTAGGGGTCGGGTCCTACAATGAGCAGTTCTTC. This translates into CASSPLLGVGSYNEQFF.

The CDR3 bases are TGTGCCAGCAGCCCCTCGGCGGGTAGCGGGAGGGCTAACGAGCAGTACTTC. Translation gives CASSPSAGSGRANEQYF. V gene TRBV9 combines with J gene TRBJ2-7, with TRBD2 matching 11 bases. CDR3 size: 17 residues. V lost 4 bases, J lost 5 bases, and 14 bases stayed unmatched. The germline gives CDR1 SGDLS, CDR2 YYNGEE. Combining the CDR3 with reference TRBV9 and TRBJ2-7 gives the whole variable domain DSGVTQTPKHLITATGQRVTLRCSPRSGDLSVYWYQQSLDQGLQFLIQYYNGEERAKGNILERFSAQQFPDLHSELNLSSLELGDSALYFCASSPSAGSGRANEQYFGPGTRLTVT.

The chain combines TRBV5-1 with TRBJ2-5, with D possibly TRBD2 on 5 matching bases. This CDR3 region has 14 residues. The V end was cut by 1 base, the J end by 7 bases, with 14 bases between. Per germline, CDR1 SGHRS and CDR2 YFSETQ. In nucleotides, the CDR3 is TGCGCCAGCAGCTTGAGGAGTTTAGAGGGGACCCAGTACTTC. Residues: CASSLRSLEGTQYF.

A single count supports this clone. The gene calls are TRBV7-2 and TRBJ2-3; D unclear. Germline CDR1 is SGHTA and CDR2 is FQGNSA. The CDR3 is made up of 13 amino acids. V lost 3 bases and J 4 bases, leaving 8 bases between the germline ends. The CDR3: CASSFDSPDTQYF. In DNA form, the CDR3 reads TGTGCCAGCAGCTTTGATAGCCCAGATACGCAGTATTTT.

The rearrangement links TRBV7-8 to TRBJ2-3, with 10 bases that match TRBD2. CDR1 and CDR2 (germline): SGHVS, FQNEAQ. J lost 0 bases, V lost 5 bases, and 5 bases had no gene match. This CDR3 is built from 16 residues. Here the CDR3 DNA reads TGTGCCAGCAGCGCCCTAGCGGGAGTTAGCACAGATACGCAGTATTTT. It specifies CASSALAGVSTDTQYF.

The chain is built from TRBV11-2 and TRBJ1-3; possibly TRBD1 for D (6 bases). V lost 4 bases, J lost 0 bases, and 19 bases lay in between. CDR3 length equals 18 residues. Germline assignment: CDR1 SGHAT and CDR2 FQNNGV. Written as DNA, the CDR3 is TGTGCCAGCAGCTACGGATCCACAGGGACCTACTCTGGAAACACCATATATTTT. Its protein is CASSYGSTGTYSGNTIYF. The full variable domain, its missing parts supplied by reference TRBV11-2 and TRBJ1-3, is EAGVAQSPRYKIIEKRQSVAFWCNPISGHATLYWYQQILGQGPKLLIQFQNNGVVDDSQLPKDRFSAERLKGVDSTLKIQPAKLEDSAVYLCASSYGSTGTYSGNTIYFGEGSWLTVV.

V gene TRBV2 combines with J gene TRBJ2-3, with TRBD2 identical over 8 bases. The CDR3 length is 15 residues. Trimming took 9 bases from V and 2 from J; bases not matched to a gene: 10. Germline V lookup: CDR1 SNHLY, CDR2 FYNNEI. This CDR3 is CASSVGGEPTDTQYF. The CDR3 DNA follows: TGTGCCAGTTCTGTCGGGGGGGAACCCACAGATACGCAGTATTTT.

V is TRBV9 and J is TRBJ2-1; 10 bases are shared with TRBD2. With 2 bases clipped from V and 7 bases from J, the junction kept 9 bases outside the gene matches. The CDR3 is 16 amino acids. Germline lookup yields CDR1 SGDLS and CDR2 YYNGEE. The CDR3 DNA reads TGTGCCAGCAGCGTTGGGCTAGCGGGAGCGGAAAATGAGCAGTTCTTC. It is translated as CASSVGLAGAENEQFF.

This chain uses TRBV19 with TRBJ1-1; the match to TRBD1 covers 7 bases. Germline-derived CDR1 and CDR2 are LNHDA and SQIVND (reference sequence). The CDR3 is 12 amino acids. V shed 10 bases and J 4 bases; nucleotides not matched to a gene: 6. CDR3 DNA sequence: TGTGCCACCAAGACAGGGAGCACTGAAGCTTTCTTT. It specifies CATKTGSTEAFF.

This clone was detected once. This chain links TRBV7-3 with TRBJ2-2, with 9 bases identical to TRBD1. V was pared by 5 bases and J by 0 bases, with 4 bases of the junction left unmatched. Germline CDR1 and CDR2: SGHTA and FQGTGA. This CDR3 has 16 amino acids. This CDR3 is CASSTGTGSNTGELFF. CDR3 bases: TGTGCCAGCAGCACTGGGACAGGGTCGAACACCGGGGAGCTGTTTTTT.

In regard to this clone: Additional DNA sequences in this sample encode the identical CDR3. The CDR3 nucleotides are TGCGCCAGCAGCGCGGGACAGGGCACAGATACGCAGTATTTT. Protein sequence: CASSAGQGTDTQYF. The chain couples TRBV5-1 to TRBJ2-3, with TRBD1 identical over 8 bases. Germline V CDR1 and CDR2: SGHRS, YFSETQ. The CDR3 is made up of 14 amino acids. V gave up 4 bases and J gave up 1 base; unmatched junction bases: 2.